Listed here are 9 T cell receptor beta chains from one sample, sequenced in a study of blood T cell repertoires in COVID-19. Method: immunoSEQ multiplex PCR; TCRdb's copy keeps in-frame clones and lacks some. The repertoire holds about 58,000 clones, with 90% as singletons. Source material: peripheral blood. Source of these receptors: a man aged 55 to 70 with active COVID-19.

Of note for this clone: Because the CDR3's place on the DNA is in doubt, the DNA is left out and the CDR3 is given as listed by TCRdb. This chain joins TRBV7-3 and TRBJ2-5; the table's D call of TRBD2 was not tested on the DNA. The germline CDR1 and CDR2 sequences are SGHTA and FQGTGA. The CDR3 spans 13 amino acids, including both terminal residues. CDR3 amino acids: CASSFGPGETQYF.

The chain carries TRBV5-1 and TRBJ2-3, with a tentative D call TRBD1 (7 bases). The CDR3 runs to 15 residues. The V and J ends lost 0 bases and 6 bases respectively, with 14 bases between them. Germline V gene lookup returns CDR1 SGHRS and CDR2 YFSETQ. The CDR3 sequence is CASSLEAGGFDTQYF. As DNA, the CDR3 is TGCGCCAGCAGCTTGGAAGCAGGGGGGTTTGATACGCAGTATTTT.

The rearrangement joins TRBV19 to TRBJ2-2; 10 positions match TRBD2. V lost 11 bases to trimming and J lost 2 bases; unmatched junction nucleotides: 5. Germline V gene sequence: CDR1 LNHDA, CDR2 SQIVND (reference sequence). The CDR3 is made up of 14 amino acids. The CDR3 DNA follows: TGTGCCGGGCGGACTAGCGGTAACACCGGGGAGCTGTTTTTT. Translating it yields CAGRTSGNTGELFF.

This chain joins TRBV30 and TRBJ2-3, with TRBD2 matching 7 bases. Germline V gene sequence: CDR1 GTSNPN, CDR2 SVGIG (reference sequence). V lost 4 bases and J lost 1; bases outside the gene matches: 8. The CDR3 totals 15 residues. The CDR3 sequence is CAWKHAGAGTDTQYF. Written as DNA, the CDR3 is TGTGCCTGGAAGCACGCGGGAGCGGGCACAGATACGCAGTATTTT.

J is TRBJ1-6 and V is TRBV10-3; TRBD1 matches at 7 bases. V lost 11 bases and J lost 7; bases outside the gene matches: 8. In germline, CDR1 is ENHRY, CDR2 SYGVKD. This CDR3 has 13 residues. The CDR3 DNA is TGTGCCGCAGGACAGGATAGGAATTCACCCCTCCACTTT. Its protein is CAAGQDRNSPLHF.

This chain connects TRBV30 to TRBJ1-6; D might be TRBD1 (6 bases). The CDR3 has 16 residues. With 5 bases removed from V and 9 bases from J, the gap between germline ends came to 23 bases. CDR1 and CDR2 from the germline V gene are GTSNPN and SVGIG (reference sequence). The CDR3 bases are TGTGCCTGGGCCCGTACGGCACAGGGTATTGGTTCACCCCTCCACTTT. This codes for CAWARTAQGIGSPLHF.

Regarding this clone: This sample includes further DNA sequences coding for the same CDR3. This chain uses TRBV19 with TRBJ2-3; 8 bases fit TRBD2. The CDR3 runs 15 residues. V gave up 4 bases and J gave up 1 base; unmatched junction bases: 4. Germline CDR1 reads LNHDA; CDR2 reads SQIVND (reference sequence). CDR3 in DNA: TGTGCCAGTAGTAGGATACTAGCGGGCACAGATACGCAGTATTTT. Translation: CASSRILAGTDTQYF.

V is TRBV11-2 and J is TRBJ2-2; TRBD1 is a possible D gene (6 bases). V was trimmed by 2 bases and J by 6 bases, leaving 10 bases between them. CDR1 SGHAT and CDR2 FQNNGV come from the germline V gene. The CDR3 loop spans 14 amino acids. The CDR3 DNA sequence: TGTGCCAGCAGCTTAAACAGGGTGGCCGGGGAGCTGTTTTTT. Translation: CASSLNRVAGELFF.

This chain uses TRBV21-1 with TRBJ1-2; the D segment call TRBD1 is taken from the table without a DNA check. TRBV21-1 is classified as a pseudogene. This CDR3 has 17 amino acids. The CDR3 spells CASSKDTDSDANYGYTF. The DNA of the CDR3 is TGTGCCAGCAGCAAAGATACAGACAGTGACGCTAACTATGGCTACACCTTC.